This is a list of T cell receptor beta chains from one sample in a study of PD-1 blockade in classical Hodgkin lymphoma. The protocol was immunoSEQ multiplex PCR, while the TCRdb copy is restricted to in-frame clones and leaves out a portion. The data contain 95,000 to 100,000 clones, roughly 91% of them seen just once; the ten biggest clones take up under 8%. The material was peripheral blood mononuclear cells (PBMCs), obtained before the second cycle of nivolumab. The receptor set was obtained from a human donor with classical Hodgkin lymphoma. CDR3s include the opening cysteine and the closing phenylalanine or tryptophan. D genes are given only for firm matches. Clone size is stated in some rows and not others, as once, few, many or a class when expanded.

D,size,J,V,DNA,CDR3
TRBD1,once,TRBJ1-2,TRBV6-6,TGTGCCAGCAGTTACACAGGGGCCTATGGCTACACCTTC,CASSYTGAYGYTF
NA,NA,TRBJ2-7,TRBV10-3,TGTGCCTCACTCGGTGGGGCCGAGCAGTACTTC,CASLGGAEQYF
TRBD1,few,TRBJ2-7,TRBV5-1,TGCGCCAGCAGCCCCCAACAGGGGGCCTACGAGCAGTACTTC,CASSPQQGAYEQYF
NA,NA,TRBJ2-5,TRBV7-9,TGTGCCAGCAGCTCCTTCCTGGGGAGGACCACAGAGACCCAGTACTTC,CASSSFLGRTTETQYF
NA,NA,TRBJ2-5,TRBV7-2,TGTGCCAGCAGCTTAGTTGGCGCGGCACCCCAAGAGACCCAGTACTTC,CASSLVGAAPQETQYF
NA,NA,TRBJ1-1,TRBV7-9,TGTGCCAGCAGCTTTCTCAAACAAGGTGAAGCTTTCTTT,CASSFLKQGEAFF
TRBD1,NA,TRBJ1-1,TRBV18,TGTGCCAGCTCACCGGGGACAGGGAGGGAGGACACTGAAGCTTTCTTT,CASSPGTGREDTEAFF
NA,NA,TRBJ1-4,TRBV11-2,TGTGCCAGCAGCTTATCAGGGACTTATAATGAAAAACTGTTTTTT,CASSLSGTYNEKLFF
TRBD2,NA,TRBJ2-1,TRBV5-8,TGTGCCAGCAGCTTTCGCGGGGGGGCTTACAATGAGCAGTTCTTC,CASSFRGGAYNEQFF
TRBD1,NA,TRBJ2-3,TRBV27,TGTGCCAGCATAGGGGGCCGGGGTGGTATGGATACGCAGTATTTT,CASIGGRGGMDTQYF
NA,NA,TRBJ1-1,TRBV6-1,TGTGCCAGCAGAAAACAGGGTTTGACTGAAGCTTTCTTT,CASRKQGLTEAFF
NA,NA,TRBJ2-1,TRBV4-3,TGCGCCAGCAGCCAAGATTTGAGGGGGTCCTACAATGAGCAGTTCTTC,CASSQDLRGSYNEQFF
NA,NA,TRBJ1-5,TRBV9,TGTGCCAGCAGCGTAGATGGAGATGTTGCCCTTGGGCCCCAGCATTTT,CASSVDGDVALGPQHF
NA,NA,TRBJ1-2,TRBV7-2,TGTGCCAGCACCTTATCCAGGGGCGACTATGGCTACACCTTC,CASTLSRGDYGYTF
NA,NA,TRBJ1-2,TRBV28,TGTGCCAGCAGTTTGGGACCCAACTATGGCTACACCTTC,CASSLGPNYGYTF
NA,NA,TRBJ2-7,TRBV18,TGTGCCAGCTCACTAAATGGGATGAGCTCCTACGAGCAGTACTTC,CASSLNGMSSYEQYF
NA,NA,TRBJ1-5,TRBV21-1,TGTGCCAGCACCCCAGAGGCCCCCGCGGGCAATCAGCCCCAGCATTTT,CASTPEAPAGNQPQHF
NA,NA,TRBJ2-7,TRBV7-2,TGTGCCAGCAGCTTCCTGCTTAGCGGTACGGGCGAGCAGTACTTC,CASSFLLSGTGEQYF
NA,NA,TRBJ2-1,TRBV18,TGTGCCAGCGCCTACAATGAGCAGTTCTTC,CASAYNEQFF
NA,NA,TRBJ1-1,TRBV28,TGTGCCAGCAGTTCGTGGACTGAAGCTTTCTTT,CASSSWTEAFF
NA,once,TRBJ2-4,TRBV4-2,TGTGCCAGCAGCCAAATCGAAGGGGGCATTCAGTACTTC,CASSQIEGGIQYF
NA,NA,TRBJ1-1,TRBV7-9,TGTGCCAGCAGCTTAACCCAGATCCGGTTGGCTTTCTTT,CASSLTQIRLAFF
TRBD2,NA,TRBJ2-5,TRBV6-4,TGTGCCAGCAGTGACTCAGCGGGGGGGCCGGAGACCCAGTACTTC,CASSDSAGGPETQYF
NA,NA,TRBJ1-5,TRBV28,TGTGCCAGCAGTTTATCTAGCGGCCATAGCAATCAGCCCCAGCATTTT,CASSLSSGHSNQPQHF
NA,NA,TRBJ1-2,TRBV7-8,TGTGCCAGCAGCTTAGCCCTTGGGGCGCAGGGTGGCTACACCTTC,CASSLALGAQGGYTF
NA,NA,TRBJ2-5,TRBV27,TGTGCCAGCAGTTTAACTACGGGGGTCACCGGGGGAAAGACCCAGTACTTC,CASSLTTGVTGGKTQYF
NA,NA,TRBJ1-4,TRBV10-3,TGTGCCATCAGTTCCCGGGACGGGAAACTGGAACTGTTTTTT,CAISSRDGKLELFF
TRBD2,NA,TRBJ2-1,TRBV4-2,TGTGCCAGCAGCCAAGACGGACTAGCGGGGGACAATGAGCAGTTCTTC,CASSQDGLAGDNEQFF
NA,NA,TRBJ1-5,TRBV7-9,TGTGCCAGCAGCCCCAGTGGAACCTATAGAAATCAGCCCCAGCATTTT,CASSPSGTYRNQPQHF
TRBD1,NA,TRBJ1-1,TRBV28,TGTGCCAGCCACAGGGGAGGGTTGAACACTGAAGCTTTCTTT,CASHRGGLNTEAFF
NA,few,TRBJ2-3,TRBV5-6,TGTGCCAGCAGCGGAGGCAGGGCAGCAGATACGCAGTATTTT,CASSGGRAADTQYF
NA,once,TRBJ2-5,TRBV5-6,TGTGCCAGCAGTTCTTCCGTGGGGGGGACCCAGTACTTC,CASSSSVGGTQYF
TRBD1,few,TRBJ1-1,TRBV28,TGTGCCAGCACCCTGGGACAGATGAACACTGAAGCTTTCTTT,CASTLGQMNTEAFF
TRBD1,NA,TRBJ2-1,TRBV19,TGTGCCAGTAGTAGAACCCAGGGACAGGGGGCTAGTGGTGAGCAGTTCTTC,CASSRTQGQGASGEQFF
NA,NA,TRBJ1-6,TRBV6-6,TGTGCCAGCAGTTACTCCGACGGCAATTCACCCCTCCACTTT,CASSYSDGNSPLHF
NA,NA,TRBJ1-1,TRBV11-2,TGTGCCAGCAGCTTAGACGTAGGGGGCACTGAAGCTTTCTTT,CASSLDVGGTEAFF
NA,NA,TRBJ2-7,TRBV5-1,TGCGCCAGCAGCTTGGCAGGGTCCAGAGCCTCCTACGAGCAGTACTTC,CASSLAGSRASYEQYF
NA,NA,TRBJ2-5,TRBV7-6,TGTGCCAGCAGCTTTAACAGGTTCAGGGAGACCCAGTACTTC,CASSFNRFRETQYF
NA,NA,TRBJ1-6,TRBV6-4,TGTGCCAGCAGGACAAACTATAATTCACCCCTCCACTTT,CASRTNYNSPLHF
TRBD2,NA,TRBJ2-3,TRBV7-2,TGTGCCAGCAGCCAGCTGGTAGCGGGGGGCACAGATACGCAGTATTTT,CASSQLVAGGTDTQYF
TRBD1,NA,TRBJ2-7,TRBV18,TGTGCCAGCTCAGGACAGGGGGCTCTTTCCTACGAGCAGTACTTC,CASSGQGALSYEQYF
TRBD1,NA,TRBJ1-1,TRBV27,TGTGCCAGCAGTAAGTCCCGGGACAGGGGGGGTGAAGCTTTCTTT,CASSKSRDRGGEAFF
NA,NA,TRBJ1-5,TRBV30,TGTGCCTGGAGAGATACCCACATCGGGCCCCAGCATTTT,CAWRDTHIGPQHF
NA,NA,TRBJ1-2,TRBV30,TGTGCCTGGAGTTGGGGGAATAACTATGGCTACACCTTC,CAWSWGNNYGYTF
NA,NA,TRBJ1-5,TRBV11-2,TGTGCCAGCAGCCTAAGAAGCCGCAATCAGCCCCAGCATTTT,CASSLRSRNQPQHF
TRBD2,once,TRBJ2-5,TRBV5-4,TGTGCCAGCCGAACAGCGGGGGGTCGTAAAGAGACCCAGTACTTC,CASRTAGGRKETQYF
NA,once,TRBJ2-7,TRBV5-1,TGCGCCAGCAGCTTGTCCCGGGACATGTCCTACGAGCAGTACTTC,CASSLSRDMSYEQYF
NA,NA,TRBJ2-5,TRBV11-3,TGTGCCAGCAGCCTAAGGGGGGATCAAGAGACCCAGTACTTC,CASSLRGDQETQYF
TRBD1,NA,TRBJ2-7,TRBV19,TGTGCCAGTAGTACCCCGGGACAGGGGAAATACGAGCAGTACTTC,CASSTPGQGKYEQYF
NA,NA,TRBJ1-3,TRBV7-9,TGTGCCAGCAGCCCCTCTTTGCTGAGCTCTGGAAACACCATATATTTT,CASSPSLLSSGNTIYF
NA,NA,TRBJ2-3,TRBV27,TGTGCCAGCACCAACTTGTTTAGCACAGATACGCAGTATTTT,CASTNLFSTDTQYF
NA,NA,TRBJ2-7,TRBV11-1,TGTGCCAGCAGCTTTGGGCCAGGGAGAGGGGAGCAGTACTTC,CASSFGPGRGEQYF